The 25 T cell receptor beta chains in this list originate from one sample, sequenced in a study of shared clonotypes between healthy human individuals (dated by TCRdb to about 2020). The protocol used for the library was the immunoSEQ multiplex PCR assay. TCRdb carries this immuneACCESS record with in-frame sequences only. Its versions omit some clonotypes, under half of them owing to an unresolved V gene in the studies checked, with the rest unexplained. Within this sample are approximately 2.1 million clones, with 80% to 95% of them counted one time only. The ten largest clones take up about 0.37% of the sample. The source material was naive CD4+ T cells from PBMCs. The cell subset or site label, read with the paper, signifies: CD45RA+ positively selected. The source is a man aged 18 to 29 in good health. Some clones in this sample may be carry-over from other donors' samples.

This clone was detected only once. The genes are TRBV7-7 and TRBJ2-1; 8 positions agree with TRBD1. Germline V gene lookup returns CDR1 SSHAT and CDR2 FNYEAQ (reference sequence). The CDR3 totals 17 residues. V lost 3 bases, J lost 5 bases, and 12 bases stayed unmatched. As DNA, the CDR3 is TGTGCCAGCAGCTTGGGGACAGGACGTGACCGCGACAATGAGCAGTTCTTC. Protein product: CASSLGTGRDRDNEQFF.

The genes are TRBV14 and TRBJ1-2; 8 bases line up with TRBD1. The germline gives CDR1 SGHDN, CDR2 FVKESK. CDR3 length: 15 residues. The J segment lost 8 bases and the V segment lost 3 bases, leaving 11 bases of the junction unmatched. The DNA of the CDR3 is TGTGCCAGCAGCCACAACAGGGGGATGACAGGAGGCTACACCTTC. It codes for CASSHNRGMTGGYTF.

The gene calls are TRBV5-1 and TRBJ1-1; D call uncertain. This CDR3 region has 15 residues. CDR1 and CDR2 (germline): SGHRS, YFSETQ. V lost 0 bases to trimming and J lost 1 base, with 10 bases between them. The CDR3 coding sequence is TGCGCCAGCAGCTTGGCCGGGCCGGCGAACACTGAAGCTTTCTTT. It encodes CASSLAGPANTEAFF.

The chain uses TRBV7-9 and TRBJ2-7; D assignment may be TRBD1 or TRBD2 (5 bases each). CDR1 SEHNR and CDR2 FQNEAQ come from the germline V gene (reference sequence). With 1 base removed from V and 2 bases from J, the gap between germline ends came to 18 bases. The CDR3 has 17 amino acids. CDR3 amino acids: CASSLGSGKGFAYEQYF. CDR3 bases: TGTGCCAGCAGCTTAGGTTCGGGGAAGGGGTTCGCCTACGAGCAGTACTTC.

The V and J genes are TRBV6-1 and TRBJ2-5, with 8 bases that match TRBD1. The end of the DNA is better explained by TRBJ2-7, so the J call may be wrong. Germline V lookup: CDR1 MNHNS, CDR2 SASEGT. This CDR3 has 13 amino acids. The CDR3 protein is CASTPGGGYEQYF. The CDR3 DNA reads TGTGCCAGCACCCCAGGGGGCGGGTACGAGCAGTACTTC.

The rearrangement uses TRBV28 and TRBJ2-5; tentatively, D is TRBD1 (5 bases). The CDR3 has 13 residues. Trimming removed 7 bases at V and 4 bases at J, with 13 bases between. Germline V gene sequence: CDR1 MDHEN, CDR2 SYDVKM. As DNA, the CDR3 is TGTGCCAGCACAAGGGGTCTTGGAGAGACCCAGTACTTC. Protein: CASTRGLGETQYF.

This rearrangement joins TRBV11-2 to TRBJ1-1; no reliable D call. This CDR3 contains 13 residues. The germline V gene encodes CDR1 SGHAT and CDR2 FQNNGV. Trimming left V 5 bases short and J 8 bases short, with 15 bases between. CDR3 residues: CASSRLALREAFF. The CDR3, as DNA: TGTGCCAGCAGCCGTTTGGCCCTCCGGGAAGCTTTCTTT.

A remark on this clone: Other DNA sequences of this sample code for an identical CDR3. V and J are TRBV9 and TRBJ1-3; D is undetermined. Germline CDR1 SGDLS, CDR2 YYNGEE. Trimming cost V 0 bases and J 0 bases, with 7 bases left between them. The CDR3 loop spans 15 amino acids. The CDR3: CASSVGGLSGNTIYF. For the CDR3, the DNA is TGTGCCAGCAGCGTAGGGGGTCTCTCTGGAAACACCATATATTTT.

Comments on this clone: Other DNA sequences in this sample translate to the same CDR3. The J gene is TRBJ2-7, the V gene TRBV5-1; TRBD1 matches 8 bases. The CDR3 runs 13 residues. Germline CDR1 and CDR2: SGHRS and YFSETQ. J lost 3 bases, V lost 4 bases, and 3 bases had no gene match. The CDR3 DNA sequence: TGCGCCAGCAGCGTTACAGGGGGCTACGAGCAGTACTTC. Protein product: CASSVTGGYEQYF.

This clone has just one count. The chain has TRBV29-1 and TRBJ2-3; tentatively, D is TRBD2 (6 bases). Trimming left V 4 bases short and J 4 bases short, with 21 bases between. The CDR3 is 16 residues long. Germline loops: CDR1 SQVTM, CDR2 ANQGSEA. CDR3 sequence: CSVVWAGPTLPDTQYF. The CDR3 nucleotides are TGCAGCGTTGTATGGGCGGGGCCCACGCTTCCAGATACGCAGTATTTT.

CDR3 in DNA: TGCGCCAGCAGCCAAGGGACTAGCGGGAGGGCCCTCACAGATACGCAGTATTTT. Its protein product is CASSQGTSGRALTDTQYF. V usage is TRBV5-1 and J usage is TRBJ2-3, with 16 bases aligning to TRBD2. J gave up 2 bases and V 4 bases, and 7 bases lay outside the gene matches. The germline V gene encodes CDR1 SGHRS and CDR2 YFSETQ. This CDR3 contains 18 residues.

This clone was observed once. CDR3 in DNA: TGTGCCAGCACCCAAACAGGGGCCGGGGAGCTGTTTTTT. This encodes CASTQTGAGELFF. The V and J genes are TRBV11-2 and TRBJ2-2, with 7 bases matching TRBD1. The junction had 5 bases not matched to a gene; V was cut back by 7 bases and J by 6 bases. Germline lookup yields CDR1 SGHAT and CDR2 FQNNGV. This CDR3 spans 13 amino acids.

The V call is TRBV7-2, the J call TRBJ2-3; D might be TRBD1 (5 bases). The CDR3 has 13 amino acids. Per the germline V gene, CDR1 is SGHTA and CDR2 is FQGNSA. The germline V and J ends were trimmed by 5 bases and 9 bases, with 15 bases remaining between them. CDR3 nucleotides: TGTGCCAGCAGCCCCGACAGTTTGGGCACGCAGTATTTT. This sequence encodes CASSPDSLGTQYF.

The V and J genes are TRBV10-3 and TRBJ1-1, with D unresolved. Looked up from germline, CDR1 is ENHRY and CDR2 is SYGVKD. Trimming cost V 0 bases and J 4 bases, with 15 bases left between them. CDR3 length: 16 amino acids. The CDR3 DNA reads as TGTGCCATCAGTGAGTCATTCATTTGGGAGGGCACTGAAGCTTTCTTT. This gives the protein CAISESFIWEGTEAFF.

This clone has only one observation. The chain links TRBV19 to TRBJ2-1; TRBD2 matches 11 bases. CDR1 is LNHDA and CDR2 is SQIVND in the germline V gene (reference sequence). The CDR3 extends over 16 amino acids. The V gene end was trimmed by 3 bases and the J gene end by 8 bases; junction bases not matched to a gene: 9. In nucleotides, the CDR3 is TGTGCCAGTAGTATTCTGGGTAGCGGGAGGGCCGATGAGCAGTTCTTC. This gives the protein CASSILGSGRADEQFF.

The chain employs TRBV5-1 and TRBJ2-5; D might be TRBD1 or TRBD2, each matching 6 bases. Trimming left V 0 bases short and J 0 bases short, with 15 bases between. The CDR3 contains 17 residues. In germline, CDR1 is SGHRS, CDR2 YFSETQ. CDR3 DNA sequence: TGCGCCAGCAGCTTGGGCTCGGGGGCCGAGTACCAAGAGACCCAGTACTTC. Residues: CASSLGSGAEYQETQYF.

This clone showed up just a few times. Other DNA sequences from this sample encode an identical CDR3 as well. The J gene is TRBJ1-1, the V gene TRBV11-3; TRBD1 aligns across 7 bases. CDR1 SGHNT and CDR2 YENEEA come from the germline V gene. The CDR3 is made up of 13 amino acids. V trimming: 3 bases; J trimming: 5 bases; junction bases outside the gene matches: 3. The CDR3 here is CASSFNRGTEAFF. The CDR3 DNA reads as TGTGCCAGCAGCTTCAACAGGGGAACTGAAGCTTTCTTT.

CDR3 nucleotide sequence: TGTGCCAGCAGCTTAGAACGGGGCGACAGCTCCTACAATGAGCAGTTCTTC. It is translated as CASSLERGDSSYNEQFF. The V call is TRBV11-3, the J call TRBJ2-1; TRBD1 or TRBD2 may be the D gene (5 bases each). From germline, CDR1 is SGHNT and CDR2 YENEEA. V was cut by 0 bases and J by 0 bases, with 12 bases left in between. The CDR3 loop spans 17 amino acids.

The rearrangement links TRBV30 to TRBJ2-3, with D tentatively TRBD2 (5 bases). The CDR3 consists of 14 residues. Trimming cost V 2 bases and J 1 base, with 10 bases left between them. Germline lookup yields CDR1 GTSNPN and CDR2 SVGIG (reference sequence). The CDR3 DNA follows: TGTGCCTGGAGTAGAGGGAGTGGCACAGATACGCAGTATTTT. Translated, it gives CAWSRGSGTDTQYF.

The CDR3 coding sequence is TGTGCCAGCAGTTTATGGAGGGGTGGGGACTACACCGGGGAGCTGTTTTTT. Its protein product is CASSLWRGGDYTGELFF. The chain combines TRBV28 with TRBJ2-2, with D possibly TRBD2 on 6 matching bases. Trimming removed 0 bases from V and 3 bases from J, with 14 bases in between. Germline V gives CDR1 MDHEN, CDR2 SYDVKM. This CDR3 is 17 amino acids long.

This chain uses TRBV7-2 with TRBJ2-3; D unresolved. CDR1 is SGHTA and CDR2 is FQGNSA in the germline V gene. Trimming left V 5 bases short and J 15 bases short, with 21 bases between. The CDR3 has 13 amino acids. CDR3 amino acids: CASSPDTPGGEYF. CDR3 DNA: TGTGCCAGCAGCCCCGATACCCCAGGTGGGGAATATTTT. Full variable domain (rest looked up from reference TRBV7-2 and TRBJ2-3): GAGVSQSPSNKVTEKGKDVELRCDPISGHTALYWYRQSLGQGLEFLIYFQGNSAPDKSGLPSDRFSAERTGGSVSTLTIQRTQQEDSAVYLCASSPDTPGGEYFGPGTRLTVL.

The J gene is TRBJ1-5, the V gene TRBV28; D gene ambiguous. V lost 1 base, J lost 4 bases, and 8 bases lay in between. The CDR3 runs 14 residues. CDR1 MDHEN and CDR2 SYDVKM come from the germline V gene. CDR3 nucleotide sequence: TGTGCCAGCAGTTTATCGGTAACAAATCAGCCCCAGCATTTT. The encoded protein is CASSLSVTNQPQHF.

The rearrangement joins TRBV7-8 to TRBJ2-1; 12 bases are shared with TRBD1. Germline CDR1 and CDR2: SGHVS and FQNEAQ. This CDR3 has 16 amino acids. J was trimmed by 3 bases and V by 5 bases; bases with no gene match: 5. The CDR3 coding sequence is TGTGCCAGCAGCCCTCGGGACAGGGGGCACTACAATGAGCAGTTCTTC. Protein: CASSPRDRGHYNEQFF. Based on the CDR3 plus reference TRBV7-8 and TRBJ2-1, the full variable domain is GAGVSQSPRYKVAKRGQDVALRCDPISGHVSLFWYQQALGQGPEFLTYFQNEAQLDKSGLPSDRFFAERPEGSVSTLKIQRTQQEDSAVYLCASSPRDRGHYNEQFFGPGTRLTVL.

V and J are TRBV18 and TRBJ2-3; no clear D gene. V lost 3 bases, J lost 6 bases, and 10 bases lay in between. Germline CDR1 KGHSH, CDR2 LQKENI. This CDR3 is 13 amino acids long. CDR3 DNA: TGTGCCAGCTCACCTTCTTTTAGGGATACGCAGTATTTT. This translates into CASSPSFRDTQYF.

The J gene is TRBJ1-1, the V gene TRBV7-2; 7 bases agree with TRBD1. Germline assignment: CDR1 SGHTA and CDR2 FQGNSA. The CDR3 runs 14 residues. J gave up 7 bases and V 3 bases, and 8 bases lay outside the gene matches. CDR3 DNA sequence: TGTGCCAGCAGCTTCGGCAGGGGGGAGATTGAAGCTTTCTTT. As protein: CASSFGRGEIEAFF.